A single sample gave rise to the 10 T cell receptor beta chains below, sequenced in a study of glioma-infiltrating T cells (dated by TCRdb to about 2016). The sequencer listed for this sample is Illumina MiSeq. TCR alpha and beta CDR3 regions were amplified with the iRepertoire nested amplicon-rescue multiplex PCR (arm-PCR) platform from RNA. Using fastp at Q25 and MiXCR, TCRdb reprocessed the public reads and kept productive beta chains. Rows are unified per CDR3 protein, each entry keeping the most common DNA and genes. Counted in this sample were around 190,000 distinct CDR3 sequences; about 31% of them appeared once. The ten largest clones capture around 21% of the sample. Sequenced: glioma tissue, nonneoplastic brain tissue, or PBMCs (not recorded which). The origin of the receptors is a human donor with low-grade glioma or glioblastoma, undergoing nonglioma brain surgery, or in good health (not recorded which).

This clonotype showed up many times. V is TRBV10-3 and J is TRBJ1-4, with D hard to call. This CDR3 has 13 amino acids. V lost 0 bases and J 1 base, leaving 0 bases between the germline ends. Germline CDR1 is ENHRY and CDR2 is SYGVKD. The CDR3 loop is CAISESTNEKLFF. For the CDR3, the DNA is TGTGCCATCAGTGAGTCAACTAATGAAAAACTGTTTTTT.

This clonotype was counted at least ten times. The CDR3 DNA is TGTGCCAGCAGTCGACCGGTGGGCTCCTACAATGAGCAGTTCTTC. Amino acid sequence: CASSRPVGSYNEQFF. The chain employs TRBV6-1 and TRBJ2-1; D unresolved. Trimming left V 5 bases short and J 0 bases short, with 11 bases between. CDR3 length: 15 amino acids. Germline CDR1 MNHNS, CDR2 SASEGT.

This clonotype came up many times. The rearrangement links TRBV7-2 to TRBJ1-2, with TRBD1 as a possible D gene (5 bases). Germline values: CDR1 SGHTA, CDR2 FQGNSA. Trimming took 1 base from V and 0 from J, leaving 12 bases between them. This CDR3 is built from 16 residues. CDR3 sequence (DNA): TGTGCCAGCAGCTTAGAGTGGGGGAGGCCTAACTATGGCTACACCTTC. This codes for CASSLEWGRPNYGYTF.

The chain carries TRBV28 and TRBJ1-2; 9 bases fit TRBD1. The CDR3 loop spans 14 amino acids. Germline CDR1 is MDHEN and CDR2 is SYDVKM. V trimming: 6 bases; J trimming: 8 bases; junction bases outside the gene matches: 10. The CDR3 bases are TGTGCCAGCAGGGTACAGGGGGCCTTTGTAGGCTACACCTTC. Its protein product is CASRVQGAFVGYTF.

This clonotype has at least ten counts. J is TRBJ2-5 and V is TRBV7-9, with 10 bases aligning to TRBD1. The germline V gene encodes CDR1 SEHNR and CDR2 FQNEAQ (reference sequence). Germline trimming cut 5 bases from V and 4 bases from J; bases unmatched to any gene: 7. The CDR3 loop spans 15 amino acids. CDR3 in DNA: TGTGCCAGCAGCCCCGGGACAGGGGTACTAGAGACCCAGTACTTC. It is translated as CASSPGTGVLETQYF.

This clonotype showed up many times. This chain links TRBV28 with TRBJ2-7; TRBD2 matches at 7 bases. V dropped 4 bases and J dropped 6; count of bases not matched to a gene: 6. Germline V lookup: CDR1 MDHEN, CDR2 SYDVKM. This CDR3 is built from 13 residues. The CDR3 nucleotides are TGTGCCAGCAGTTCACCTAGCGGTGGCGAGCAGTACTTC. Residues: CASSSPSGGEQYF.

The J gene is TRBJ1-2, the V gene TRBV29-1, with D perhaps matching TRBD1 (6 bases). Germline values: CDR1 SQVTM, CDR2 ANQGSEA. This CDR3 region has 14 residues. V gave up 7 bases and J gave up 3 bases, with 18 bases separating them. The CDR3 is CSAHQGPPDYGYTF. CDR3 DNA: TGCAGCGCTCACCAGGGGCCTCCTGACTATGGCTACACCTTC.

This clonotype was recorded many times. V is TRBV4-1 and J is TRBJ2-3; D perhaps matches TRBD1 (5 bases). V lost 0 bases and J lost 2, with 9 bases in between. CDR1 is MGHRA and CDR2 is YSYEKL in the germline V gene. CDR3 size: 15 residues. Here the CDR3 reads CASSQDPGYTDTQYF. The DNA for the CDR3 is TGCGCCAGCAGCCAAGACCCAGGGTACACAGATACGCAGTATTTT.

Of note for this clonotype: A much larger clone differs by one base, so this may be a read error. J is TRBJ2-7 and V is TRBV5-1; TRBD2 matches at 11 bases. CDR3 length: 14 residues. The V gene's germline CDR1 is SGHRS and CDR2 YFSETQ. Here the CDR3 reads CASSFSGRDYEKYF. The CDR3 DNA is TGCGCCAGCAGCTTTAGCGGGAGGGACTACGAGAAGTACTTC.

This clonotype was seen at least ten times. V gene TRBV4-1 combines with J gene TRBJ2-3; D perhaps matches TRBD1 (5 bases). The CDR3 has 19 amino acids. Germline loops: CDR1 MGHRA, CDR2 YSYEKL. Deletions cut 0 bases from V and 4 bases from J, with 23 bases between. DNA of the CDR3: TGCGCCAGCAGCCAAGATTTTCGGTTCAGGAACAGGAACGCAGATACGCAGTATTTT. Its translation: CASSQDFRFRNRNADTQYF.